This TCR beta chain was retrieved from a study of blood T cells in healthy people across ages. Whole-study results and caveats: Versus aged donors, long-lived donors had higher diversity and more naive CD4+ cells.

Comments on this clonotype: The target antigen is unknown.

A second PCR of 7 to 11 cycles used a sample-barcoded 5' primer and a J-beta primer mix. At least 2.5 million CDR3-containing paired-end reads were obtained per sample. TCRdb used MiXCR to reprocess the 5' RACE reads, holding one entry per CDR3 protein. This table holds 800,000 or so distinct CDR3 sequences, roughly 25% found once. The CDR3 sequence is 13 residues long. Germline-derived CDR1 and CDR2 are MDHEN and SYDVKM. V was shortened by 6 bases and J by 2 bases, with 9 bases between the two germline ends. This sample was shared with a second study, whose subject was T cells of mothers and their children.

The chain combines TRBV28 with TRBJ2-3; tentative D call: TRBD1 (6 bases). This clonotype was obtained from a boy younger than 18 in good health. Sequencing input: blood. CDR3 loop: CASRDSSTDTQYF. For the CDR3, the DNA is TGTGCCAGCAGGGACAGCTCCACAGATACGCAGTATTTT.